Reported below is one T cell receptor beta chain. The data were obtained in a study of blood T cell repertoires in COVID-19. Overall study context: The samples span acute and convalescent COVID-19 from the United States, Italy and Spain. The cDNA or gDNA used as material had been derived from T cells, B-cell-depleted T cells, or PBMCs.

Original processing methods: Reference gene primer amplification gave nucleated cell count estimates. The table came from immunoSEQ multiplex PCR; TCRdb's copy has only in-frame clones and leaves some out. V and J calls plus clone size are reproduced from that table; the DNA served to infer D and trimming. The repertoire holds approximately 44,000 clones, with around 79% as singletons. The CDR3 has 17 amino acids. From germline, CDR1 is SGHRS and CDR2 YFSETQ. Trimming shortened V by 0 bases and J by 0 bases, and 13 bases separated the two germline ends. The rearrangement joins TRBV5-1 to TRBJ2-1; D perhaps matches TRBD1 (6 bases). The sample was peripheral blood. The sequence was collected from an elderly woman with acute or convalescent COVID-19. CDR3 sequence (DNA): TGCGCCAGCAGCTTGGACACAGGGTCGAGCTCCTACAATGAGCAGTTCTTC. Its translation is CASSLDTGSSSYNEQFF.